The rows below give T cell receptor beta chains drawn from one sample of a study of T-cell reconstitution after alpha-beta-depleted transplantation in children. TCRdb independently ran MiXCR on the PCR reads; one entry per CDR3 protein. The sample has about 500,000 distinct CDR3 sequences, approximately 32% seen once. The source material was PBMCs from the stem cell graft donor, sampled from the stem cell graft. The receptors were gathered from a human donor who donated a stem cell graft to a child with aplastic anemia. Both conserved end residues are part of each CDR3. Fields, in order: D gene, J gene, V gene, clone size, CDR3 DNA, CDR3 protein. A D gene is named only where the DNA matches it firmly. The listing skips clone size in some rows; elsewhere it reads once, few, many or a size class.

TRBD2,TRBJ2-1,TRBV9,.,TGTGCCAGCAGCGTAGGAGCGGGAGGTGTTAGTGGGCAGTTCTTC,CASSVGAGGVSGQFF
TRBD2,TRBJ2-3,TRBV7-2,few,TGTGCCAGCAGGCTAGCGGGAGGCTCCACAGATACGCAGTATTTT,CASRLAGGSTDTQYF
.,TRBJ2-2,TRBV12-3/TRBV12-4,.,TGTGCCAGCAGTTTATCTCTCCAGGGGAACACCGGGGAGCTGTTTTTT,CASSLSLQGNTGELFF
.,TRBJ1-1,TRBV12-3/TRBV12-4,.,TGTGCCAGCAGCCAACAAGCCGCAGGATTCACTGAAGCTTTCTTT,CASSQQAAGFTEAFF
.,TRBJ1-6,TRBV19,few,TGTGCCAGTACCCCAGGGGCAGGTCTATATAATTCACCCCTCCACTTT,CASTPGAGLYNSPLHF
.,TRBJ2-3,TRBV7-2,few,TGTGCCAGCAGCTTAGTCCCGACAGAGACAGATACGCAGTATTTT,CASSLVPTETDTQYF
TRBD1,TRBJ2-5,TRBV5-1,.,TGCGCCAGCAGCTCCCCCGACAGGGACATACAAGAGACCCAGTACTTC,CASSSPDRDIQETQYF
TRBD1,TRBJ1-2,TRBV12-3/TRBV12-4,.,TGTGCCAGCAGTTCCTCGACAGGGACTTACTATGGCTACACCTTC,CASSSSTGTYYGYTF
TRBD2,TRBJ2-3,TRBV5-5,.,TGTGCCAGCAGCTTTTCTGCTAGCGGGAGTAGGGATACGCAGTATTTT,CASSFSASGSRDTQYF
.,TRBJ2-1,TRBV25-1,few,TGTGCCAGCAGTCCGGACGCGGCGAAGTTCTTC,CASSPDAAKFF
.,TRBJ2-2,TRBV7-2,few,TGTGCCAGCAGCGTCCGACAGGTTAACACCGGGGAGCTGTTTTTT,CASSVRQVNTGELFF
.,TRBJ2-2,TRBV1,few,TGCACCAGCAGCTTGGGCGGGACTAGCGGGAGTAAGGGGGAGCTGTTTTTT,CTSSLGGTSGSKGELFF
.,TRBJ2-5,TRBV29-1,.,TGCAGCGTTGAAGATTATTGGGCAGGGGAAAAAGAGACCCAGTACTTC,CSVEDYWAGEKETQYF
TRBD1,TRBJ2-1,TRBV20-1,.,TGCAGTGCTAGAGTGGAGGGTTTAAACCGGGACAGGGTTAAAAGTGGGCAGTTCTTC,CSARVEGLNRDRVKSGQFF
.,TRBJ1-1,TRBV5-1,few,TGCGCCAGCAGCTTGCTGGAACGAAACACTGAAGCTTTCTTT,CASSLLERNTEAFF
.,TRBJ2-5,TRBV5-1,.,TGCGCCAGCAGCGAATCAAAAGAGACCCAGTACTTC,CASSESKETQYF
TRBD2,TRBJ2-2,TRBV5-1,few,TGCGCCAGCAGCTTGGCCCCAGCGGGAGTTGGCGGGGAGCTGTTTTTT,CASSLAPAGVGGELFF
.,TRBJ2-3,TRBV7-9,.,TGTGCCAGCAGTTTCCGATCGCTCACAGATACGCAGTATTTT,CASSFRSLTDTQYF
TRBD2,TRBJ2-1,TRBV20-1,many,TGCAGTGCGACCGGGACTAGCGCGTACAATGAGCAGTTCTTC,CSATGTSAYNEQFF
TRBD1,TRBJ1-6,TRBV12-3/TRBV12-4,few,TGTGCCAGCAGCGAAGCCGGGACAGGGATTACGCCCCTCCACTTT,CASSEAGTGITPLHF
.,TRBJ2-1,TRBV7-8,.,TGTGCCAGCAGCTTCTCGGGTACCCAGCATATCTTAGAGGATGAGCAGTTCTTC,CASSFSGTQHILEDEQFF
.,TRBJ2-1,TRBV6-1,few,TGTGCCAGCAGGCGGGCTCAAACTGAGGATGAGCAGTTCTTC,CASRRAQTEDEQFF